One sample yielded the 12 T cell receptor beta chains listed below, sequenced in a study of shared clonotypes between healthy human individuals. TCRdb's table, derived via immunoSEQ multiplex PCR, lists solely in-frame clones and lacks some. The sample records about 2 million clones, about 95% being singletons. The specimen was naive CD4+ T cells sorted from blood. This sample's subset: CD45RA+ positively selected. These receptors came from a man between 18 and 29 years old in good health.

This clone was seen just once. This sequence joins TRBV6-1 and TRBJ1-3, with D perhaps matching TRBD1 (5 bases). Germline V gives CDR1 MNHNS, CDR2 SASEGT. V lost 5 bases, J lost 6 bases, and 17 bases lay in between. The CDR3 totals 15 residues. The CDR3: CASSLAGSGKNTIYF. In DNA form, the CDR3 reads TGTGCCAGCAGTTTGGCAGGGAGTGGGAAAAACACCATATATTTT.

In DNA, the CDR3 is TGTGCCAGCAGTGAAATCAAGGGGGCTGGCACTGAAGCTTTCTTT. As protein: CASSEIKGAGTEAFF. The chain links TRBV6-1 to TRBJ1-1; 7 nucleotides agree with TRBD1. Per the germline V gene, CDR1 is MNHNS and CDR2 is SASEGT. After removal of 2 bases from V and 4 bases from J, the junction contained 7 bases not matched to a gene. This CDR3 region has 15 residues.

The V and J genes are TRBV25-1 and TRBJ2-5; no clear D gene. V was cut by 4 bases and J by 4 bases, with 7 bases left in between. CDR1 is MGHDK, CDR2 SYGVNS, per germline. The CDR3 consists of 12 residues. The CDR3 region has the DNA TGTGCCAGCAGTGCCTTTGGAGAGACCCAGTACTTC. Its protein is CASSAFGETQYF.

The chain is built from TRBV4-3 and TRBJ2-7; 7 nucleotides line up with TRBD2. V shed 4 bases and J 7 bases; nucleotides not matched to a gene: 16. This CDR3 contains 16 residues. Germline lookup yields CDR1 LGHNA and CDR2 YSLEER. The CDR3 DNA reads as TGCGCCAGCAGCCCGGTTGTGGGTAGCGGGTTTTCGGAGCAGTACTTC. Its translation: CASSPVVGSGFSEQYF.

This chain joins TRBV4-3 and TRBJ2-7, with TRBD2 matching over 14 bases. V was clipped by 3 bases and J by 7 bases; unmatched bases: 8. There are 16 residues in the CDR3. Germline V CDR1 and CDR2: LGHNA, YSLEER. The CDR3 DNA reads as TGCGCCAGCAGCCAGGTCGGACTAGCGGGAGGAGGTGAGCAGTACTTC. This translates into CASSQVGLAGGGEQYF.

CDR3 nucleotide sequence: TGTGCCATCAGTGAGTCCCCAGGGCGGGACACTGAAGCTTTCTTT. As protein: CAISESPGRDTEAFF. The rearrangement uses TRBV10-3 and TRBJ1-1; D might be TRBD1 (5 bases). Looked up from germline, CDR1 is ENHRY and CDR2 is SYGVKD. The CDR3 extends over 15 amino acids. Deletions cut 0 bases from V and 3 bases from J, with 11 bases between.

The genes are TRBV27 and TRBJ2-5; 10 bases are a match to TRBD2. CDR3 size: 21 residues. The germline CDR1 and CDR2 sequences are MNHEY and SMNVEV (reference sequence). J was trimmed by 5 bases and V by 3 bases; bases with no gene match: 24. The DNA for the CDR3 is TGTGCCAGCAGTTTCTTTCCCCCGGGTCAGCTAGCGGGAGTGTCGGTGGAGACCCAGTACTTC. Its translation: CASSFFPPGQLAGVSVETQYF.

V usage is TRBV5-6 and J usage is TRBJ1-1; TRBD1 is a possible D gene (6 bases). CDR1 is SGHDT and CDR2 is YYEEEE in the germline V gene. CDR3 length: 14 residues. Trimming removed 0 bases from V and 6 bases from J, with 12 bases in between. The DNA of the CDR3 is TGTGCCAGCAGCTTGGACCCACAGGGCGCTGAAGCTTTCTTT. This gives the protein CASSLDPQGAEAFF.

V gene TRBV27 combines with J gene TRBJ2-7; 11 nucleotides line up with TRBD1. The CDR3 extends over 16 amino acids. V shed 5 bases and J 5 bases; nucleotides not matched to a gene: 11. Looked up from germline, CDR1 is MNHEY and CDR2 is SMNVEV (reference sequence). The CDR3 nucleotides are TGTGCCAGCAGTCCTTGGACAGGGGGCCGTGAAGACGAGCAGTACTTC. Translation gives CASSPWTGGREDEQYF.

The rearrangement joins TRBV28 to TRBJ1-5, with TRBD1 matching 10 bases. The CDR3 runs 17 residues. In germline, CDR1 is MDHEN, CDR2 SYDVKM. Unmatched junction bases numbered 7, after V lost 5 bases and J lost 0 bases. This CDR3 is CASSPGQGLGSNQPQHF. The CDR3 nucleotides read TGTGCCAGCAGTCCGGGACAGGGGTTGGGTAGCAATCAGCCCCAGCATTTT.

The rearrangement uses TRBV5-1 and TRBJ1-2; TRBD1 aligns across 7 bases. Germline V gene lookup returns CDR1 SGHRS and CDR2 YFSETQ. J lost 4 bases, V lost 0 bases, and 9 bases had no gene match. The CDR3 length is 16 residues. CDR3 bases: TGCGCCAGCAGCTTGGCCAGGGGCAGGGGGACCTATGGCTACACCTTC. It encodes CASSLARGRGTYGYTF.

This clone was seen a single time. The rearrangement joins TRBV5-6 to TRBJ2-5, with 10 bases matching TRBD1. V dropped 2 bases and J dropped 5; count of bases not matched to a gene: 9. The CDR3 loop spans 16 amino acids. Germline-derived CDR1 and CDR2 are SGHDT and YYEEEE. The CDR3 spells CASSFRQGAIGETQYF. The DNA of the CDR3 is TGTGCCAGCAGCTTCCGACAGGGGGCGATAGGTGAGACCCAGTACTTC. Using reference TRBV5-6 and TRBJ2-5 for the parts outside the CDR3, the full variable domain is DAGVTQSPTHLIKTRGQQVTLRCSPKSGHDTVSWYQQALGQGPQFIFQYYEEEERQRGNFPDRFSGHQFPNYSSELNVNALLLGDSALYLCASSFRQGAIGETQYFGPGTRLLVL.